Each of the 2 T cell receptor beta chains below was sequenced from the same sample in a study of cytomegalovirus exposure and HLA in healthy donors. 13 Jbeta primers and 60 Vbeta primers were used for the PCR. Profiled with immunoSEQ multiplex PCR; TCRdb holds only in-frame clones, not every one. Of roughly 160,000 clones listed, approximately 80% are singletons. The sequenced material came from PBMCs. These TCRs come from a male donor in good health and CMV-seronegative.

This chain connects TRBV11-2 to TRBJ1-1; 11 bases are shared with TRBD1. V lost 1 base to trimming and J lost 4 bases; unmatched junction nucleotides: 2. The CDR3 totals 15 residues. Germline V gene lookup returns CDR1 SGHAT and CDR2 FQNNGV. CDR3 bases: TGTGCCAGCAGCTTAGTCGGACAGGGGGCCACTGAAGCTTTCTTT. It translates to CASSLVGQGATEAFF.

The chain uses TRBV28 and TRBJ2-1, with D possibly being TRBD2 (6 bases). V lost 5 bases and J lost 0, with 14 bases in between. From germline, CDR1 is MDHEN and CDR2 SYDVKM. The CDR3 contains 16 residues. CDR3: CASSPAGGSSYNEQFF. CDR3 sequence (DNA): TGTGCCAGCAGTCCTGCAGGAGGGAGCTCCTACAATGAGCAGTTCTTC.